The present TCR beta chain was sequenced within a study of control samples from healthy donors and cancer patients. Profiling relied on immunoSEQ multiplex PCR, and the TCRdb table lists in-frame clones only, not all of them. The sample yields about 12,000 clones, 88% seen once. This CDR3 spans 14 amino acids. Per germline, CDR1 SGHRS and CDR2 YFSETQ. Deletions cut 1 base from V and 0 bases from J, with 7 bases between. Material for sequencing was formalin-fixed, paraffin-embedded tissue. The receptor comes from a male donor with melanoma. This chain connects TRBV5-1 to TRBJ1-1, with D unresolved. CDR3 region: CASSLSFLNTEAFF. The CDR3 region has the DNA TGCGCCAGCAGCTTGTCCTTTCTGAACACTGAAGCTTTCTTT.